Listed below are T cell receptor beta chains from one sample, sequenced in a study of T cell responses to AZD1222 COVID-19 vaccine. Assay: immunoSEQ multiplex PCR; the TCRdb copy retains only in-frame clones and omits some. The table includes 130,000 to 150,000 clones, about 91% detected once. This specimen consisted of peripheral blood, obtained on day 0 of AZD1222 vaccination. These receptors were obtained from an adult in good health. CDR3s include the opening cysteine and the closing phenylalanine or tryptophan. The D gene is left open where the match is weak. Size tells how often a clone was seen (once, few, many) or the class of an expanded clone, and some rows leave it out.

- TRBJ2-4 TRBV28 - CASSRWVFGEAKNIQYF TGTGCCAGCAGTCGCTGGGTTTTCGGGGAGGCCAAAAACATTCAGTACTTC
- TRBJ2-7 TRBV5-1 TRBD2 CASREGTTYEQYF TGCGCCAGCAGGGAAGGGACTACCTACGAGCAGTACTTC
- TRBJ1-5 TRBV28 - CASRDSGGNQPQHF TGTGCCAGCCGGGACTCAGGAGGAAATCAGCCCCAGCATTTT
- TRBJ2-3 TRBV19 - CASGSTDTQYF TGTGCCAGCGGAAGCACAGATACGCAGTATTTT
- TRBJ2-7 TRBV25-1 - CASSVRARDEAYEQYF TGTGCCAGCAGTGTCAGAGCCCGGGACGAAGCCTACGAGCAGTACTTC
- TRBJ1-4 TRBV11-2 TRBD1 CASSLGPTGGREKLFF TGTGCCAGCAGCTTGGGTCCGACAGGGGGCCGAGAAAAACTGTTTTTT
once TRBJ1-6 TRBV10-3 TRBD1 CAISASQGDSPLHF TGTGCCATCAGTGCTTCACAGGGGGATTCACCCCTCCACTTT
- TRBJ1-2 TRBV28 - CASSLPVLGYTF TGTGCCAGCAGTTTACCGGTCCTTGGCTACACCTTC
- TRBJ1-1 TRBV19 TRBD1 CASNYRGDTEAFF TGTGCCAGTAACTACAGGGGGGACACTGAAGCTTTCTTT
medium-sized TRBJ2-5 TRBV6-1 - CASSEASESAEMDF TGTGCCAGCAGTGAAGCAAGCGAATCGGCCGAGATGGACTTC
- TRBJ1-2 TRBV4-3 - CASSQAPGGDYGYTF TGCGCCAGCAGCCAAGCACCTGGGGGAGACTATGGCTACACCTTC
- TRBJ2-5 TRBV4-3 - CASSLQGVGGIQETQYF TGCGCCAGCAGCCTACAAGGGGTCGGAGGGATACAAGAGACCCAGTACTTC
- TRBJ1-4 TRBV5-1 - CASSIGPSTNEKLFF TGCGCCAGCAGCATTGGGCCTTCAACTAATGAAAAACTGTTTTTT
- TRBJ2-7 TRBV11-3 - CASSLDGDKQYF TGTGCCAGCAGCTTAGATGGGGACAAGCAATACTTC
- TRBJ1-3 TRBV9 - CASSPGTGVFGNTIYF TGTGCCAGCAGCCCCGGGACCGGGGTATTCGGAAACACCATATATTTT
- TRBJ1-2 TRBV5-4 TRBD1 CASSSKDRDLLYGYTF TGTGCCAGCAGCAGTAAGGACAGGGACCTCCTCTATGGCTACACCTTC
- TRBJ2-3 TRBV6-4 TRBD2 CASSAAGDSTDTQYF TGTGCCAGCAGTGCGGCGGGGGATAGCACAGATACGCAGTATTTT
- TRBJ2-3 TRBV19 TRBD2 CASSIFGTSSRWPPRRYF TGTGCCAGTAGTATTTTCGGGACTAGTTCAAGATGGCCACCTCGGAGGTATTTT
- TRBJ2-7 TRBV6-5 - CASRLWGAEYEQYF TGTGCCAGCAGACTGTGGGGGGCCGAATACGAGCAGTACTTC
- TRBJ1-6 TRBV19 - CASSRSYNSPLHF TGTGCCAGTAGCAGGTCCTATAATTCACCCCTCCACTTT
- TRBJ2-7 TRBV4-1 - CASSQVLANSYEQYF TGCGCCAGCAGCCAAGTTCTAGCCAACTCCTACGAGCAGTACTTC
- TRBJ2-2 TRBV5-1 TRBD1 CASSPGQVSSGELFF TGCGCCAGCAGCCCAGGACAGGTTTCGTCCGGGGAGCTGTTTTTT
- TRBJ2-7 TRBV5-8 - CASSLVASSSYEQYF TGTGCCAGCAGCTTGGTAGCTAGCTCATCCTACGAGCAGTACTTC
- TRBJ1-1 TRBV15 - CATSGYRANTEAFF TGTGCCACCAGCGGTTACAGGGCCAACACTGAAGCTTTCTTT
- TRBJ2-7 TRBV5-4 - CASSWNAVPSYEQYF TGTGCCAGCAGCTGGAACGCGGTCCCTTCCTACGAGCAGTACTTC
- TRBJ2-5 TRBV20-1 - CSPRRQETQYF TGCAGTCCAAGGAGGCAAGAGACCCAGTACTTC
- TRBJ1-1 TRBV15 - CATRGLGDTEAFF TGTGCCACCAGGGGGTTAGGGGACACTGAAGCTTTCTTT
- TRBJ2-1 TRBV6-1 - CASTRGLVWNEQFF TGTGCCAGCACCCGGGGGCTAGTATGGAATGAGCAGTTCTTC
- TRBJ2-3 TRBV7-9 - CASSRTVGSDTQYF TGTGCCAGCAGCCGGACGGTCGGTTCAGATACGCAGTATTTT
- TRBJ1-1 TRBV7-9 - CASSLPVTEAFF TGTGCCAGCAGCCTCCCGGTGACTGAAGCTTTCTTT
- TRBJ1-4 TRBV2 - CASSEAPTNEKLFF TGTGCCAGCAGTGAAGCACCAACTAATGAAAAACTGTTTTTT
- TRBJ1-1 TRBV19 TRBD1 CASSTRGKGATEAFF TGTGCCAGTAGTACCCGAGGCAAGGGGGCCACTGAAGCTTTCTTT
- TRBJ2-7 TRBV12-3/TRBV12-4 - CASSSRVKGEQYF TGTGCCAGCAGTTCCAGGGTGAAGGGAGAGCAGTACTTC
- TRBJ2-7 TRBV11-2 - CASSPTTYEQYF TGTGCCAGCAGCCCAACAACCTACGAGCAGTACTTC
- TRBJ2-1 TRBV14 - CASSHHQDGRQFF TGTGCCAGCAGCCACCACCAAGACGGGAGGCAGTTCTTC
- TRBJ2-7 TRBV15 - CATSREPGPPYEQYF TGTGCCACCAGCAGAGAACCGGGACCCCCCTACGAGCAGTACTTC
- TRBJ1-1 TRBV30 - CAWGRTDEAFF TGTGCCTGGGGAAGAACGGACGAAGCTTTCTTT
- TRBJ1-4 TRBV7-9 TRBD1 CASSPRGGGEKLFF TGTGCCAGCAGCCCCAGGGGGGGAGGTGAAAAACTGTTTTTT
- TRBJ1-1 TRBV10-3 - CAISDEGIYTEAFF TGTGCCATCAGTGATGAAGGCATATACACTGAAGCTTTCTTT
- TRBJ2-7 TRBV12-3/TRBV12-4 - CASSPGREQYF TGTGCCAGCAGTCCAGGTCGCGAGCAGTACTTC
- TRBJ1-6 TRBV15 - CATSRDTGVNSPLHF TGTGCCACCAGCAGAGATACGGGGGTTAATTCACCCCTCCACTTT
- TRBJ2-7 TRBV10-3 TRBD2 CAITTGGSEQYF TGTGCCATCACAACCGGGGGGAGCGAGCAGTACTTC
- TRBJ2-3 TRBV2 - CASSEDRSTDTQYF TGTGCCAGCAGTGAGGACAGAAGCACAGATACGCAGTATTTT
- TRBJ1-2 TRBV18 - CASSPSPLGAGYGYTF TGTGCCAGCTCACCAAGTCCGCTCGGGGCCGGCTATGGCTACACCTTC
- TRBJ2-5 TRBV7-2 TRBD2 CASSLAVTGGQETQYF TGTGCCAGCAGCTTAGCGGTGACGGGGGGGCAAGAGACCCAGTACTTC
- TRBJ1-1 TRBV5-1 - CASSLDLLGNTEAFF TGCGCCAGCAGCTTGGATCTACTAGGGAACACTGAAGCTTTCTTT